The 26 T cell receptor beta chains below come from one sample, sequenced in a study of graft-versus-host responses after intestinal transplantation. Sequenced by immunoSEQ multiplex PCR; TCRdb stores in-frame clones only, minus some. The sample lists 15,000 or so clones, approximately 88% occurring once. Specimen: PBMCs, collected around 110 days after intestinal transplant. Receptors originate from a human patient who received an intestinal transplant, so some T cells may come from the graft donor.

This chain joins TRBV28 and TRBJ2-1, with 9 bases that match TRBD2. Germline lookup yields CDR1 MDHEN and CDR2 SYDVKM. The V segment lost 3 bases and the J segment 6 bases; nucleotides outside the gene matches: 6. The CDR3 length is 15 residues. CDR3 protein: CASSLSGRPGNEQFF. In DNA, the CDR3 is TGTGCCAGCAGTTTGAGCGGGAGGCCTGGCAATGAGCAGTTCTTC.

The gene calls are TRBV27 and TRBJ2-7; possible D gene TRBD2, 6 bases. Germline-derived CDR1 and CDR2 are MNHEY and SMNVEV (reference sequence). The CDR3 is 14 amino acids. V was trimmed by 5 bases and J by 3 bases, leaving 14 bases between them. CDR3 amino acids: CASSPGVGGYEQYF. The CDR3 DNA reads as TGTGCCAGCAGTCCGGGTGTCGGGGGCTACGAGCAGTACTTC.

This chain joins TRBV15 and TRBJ2-1; 12 bases agree with TRBD2. The CDR3 consists of 18 residues. Germline V gene lookup returns CDR1 LNHNV and CDR2 YYDKDF (reference sequence). V shed 1 base, J shed 2 bases, and the junction held 6 bases outside the gene matches. The CDR3 loop is CATSRGLAGGPPYNEQFF. The CDR3 bases are TGTGCCACCAGCAGAGGTCTAGCGGGAGGGCCCCCCTACAATGAGCAGTTCTTC. The whole variable domain, filled in from reference TRBV15 and TRBJ2-1, reads DAMVIQNPRYQVTQFGKPVTLSCSQTLNHNVMYWYQQKSSQAPKLLFHYYDKDFNNEADTPDNFQSRRPNTSFCFLDIRSPGLGDTAMYLCATSRGLAGGPPYNEQFFGPGTRLTVL.

The chain employs TRBV7-8 and TRBJ1-3; weak D call: TRBD1 (5 bases). Germline V gene data show CDR1 as SGHVS and CDR2 as FQNEAQ. Trimming pared 5 bases from V and 0 bases from J, leaving 14 bases between. The CDR3 has 16 residues. The DNA for the CDR3 is TGTGCCAGCAGCCCATACGACAGATCCTCTGGAAACACCATATATTTT. Translated, it gives CASSPYDRSSGNTIYF.

V is TRBV30 and J is TRBJ2-2, with 8 bases aligning to TRBD2. V was pared by 3 bases and J by 4 bases, with 4 bases of the junction left unmatched. This CDR3 has 14 residues. Germline CDR1 reads GTSNPN; CDR2 reads SVGIG (reference sequence). The CDR3 DNA reads TGTGCCTGGAGCCGGGAGGGCATCACCGGGGAGCTGTTTTTT. Encoded protein: CAWSREGITGELFF.

The V and J genes are TRBV4-1 and TRBJ1-5, with 7 nucleotides matching TRBD1. The CDR3 contains 18 residues. V lost 1 base, J lost 0 bases, and 9 bases stayed unmatched. CDR1 is MGHRA, CDR2 YSYEKL, per germline. CDR3 DNA sequence: TGCGCCAGCAGCCAAGGAGACAGGGTAGACCATAGCAATCAGCCCCAGCATTTT. Encoded protein: CASSQGDRVDHSNQPQHF.

The chain joins TRBV9 to TRBJ1-1; 10 bases fit TRBD1. After removal of 0 bases from V and 0 bases from J, the junction contained 2 bases not matched to a gene. The CDR3 extends over 16 amino acids. Germline CDR1 reads SGDLS; CDR2 reads YYNGEE. The CDR3: CASSVGDRGMNTEAFF. In DNA form, the CDR3 reads TGTGCCAGCAGCGTAGGGGACAGGGGCATGAACACTGAAGCTTTCTTT.

The rearrangement uses TRBV7-8 and TRBJ2-1; TRBD2 aligns across 11 bases. Trimming cost V 5 bases and J 5 bases; bases outside gene matches: 8. The germline gives CDR1 SGHVS, CDR2 FQNEAQ. The CDR3 has 16 amino acids. The CDR3 DNA follows: TGTGCCAGCAGCCTTAGCGGGAGGGCCCCGAACAATGAGCAGTTCTTC. As protein: CASSLSGRAPNNEQFF.

This clone has only a few counts. The chain employs TRBV6-4 and TRBJ2-3; perhaps TRBD2 as D (6 bases). CDR3 length: 13 amino acids. Trimming took 6 bases from V and 2 from J, leaving 9 bases between them. The germline V gene has CDR1 MRHNA and CDR2 SNTAGT. The CDR3 loop reads CASSGTPTDTQYF. CDR3 coding DNA: TGTGCCAGCAGCGGGACTCCCACAGATACGCAGTATTTT.

V and J are TRBV11-1 and TRBJ2-3; D gene unclear. The V gene lost 1 base and the J gene lost 5 bases, with 10 bases spanning the gap. Germline V gene lookup returns CDR1 SGHAT and CDR2 FQDESV (reference sequence). CDR3 length equals 14 residues. The CDR3 loop reads CASSLVPRRDTQYF. DNA of the CDR3: TGTGCCAGCAGCTTAGTTCCCAGGAGAGATACGCAGTATTTT.

The chain links TRBV7-9 to TRBJ2-3; 8 bases fit TRBD2. This CDR3 is built from 14 residues. CDR1 and CDR2 from the germline V gene are SEHNR and FQNEAQ (reference sequence). With V trimmed by 5 bases and J by 4 bases, 5 bases remained unmatched. The CDR3 spells CASSPSGGPDTQYF. As DNA, the CDR3 is TGTGCCAGCAGCCCCTCGGGGGGGCCAGATACGCAGTATTTT.

This chain uses TRBV6-5 with TRBJ1-2, with TRBD1 as a possible D gene (5 bases). The V gene lost 6 bases and the J gene lost 3 bases, with 17 bases spanning the gap. This CDR3 is built from 15 residues. Looked up from germline, CDR1 is MNHEY and CDR2 is SVGAGI. DNA of the CDR3: TGTGCCAGCAGATGGGCGGGGCAGTTAGACTATGGCTACACCTTC. It yields the protein CASRWAGQLDYGYTF.

The genes are TRBV9 and TRBJ2-7; 7 bases line up with TRBD2. After removal of 3 bases from V and 2 bases from J, the junction contained 5 bases not matched to a gene. The CDR3 is 14 amino acids. Germline V lookup: CDR1 SGDLS, CDR2 YYNGEE. DNA for the CDR3: TGTGCCAGCAGCGCCTCGGGGGGTACCTACGAGCAGTACTTC. This translates into CASSASGGTYEQYF.

V is TRBV2 and J is TRBJ2-2; 7 bases match TRBD1. The CDR3 totals 14 residues. Germline V gene data show CDR1 as SNHLY and CDR2 as FYNNEI. Trimming at V came to 8 bases and at J to 0 bases, leaving 3 bases not matched to a gene. The CDR3 coding sequence is TGTGCCAGCCTACAGGGGTCGAACACCGGGGAGCTGTTTTTT. Translated: CASLQGSNTGELFF.

This chain uses TRBV19 with TRBJ2-2; 11 positions match TRBD2. The CDR3 consists of 20 residues. V shed 3 bases, J shed 5 bases, and the junction held 17 bases outside the gene matches. In germline, CDR1 is LNHDA, CDR2 SQIVND (reference sequence). CDR3 in DNA: TGTGCCAGTAGTATCCGGCGAAAGACTAGCGGGGTCAAGGGAACCGGGGAGCTGTTTTTT. This encodes CASSIRRKTSGVKGTGELFF.

CDR3: CASRRETSTDTQYF. CDR3 bases: TGTGCCAGCCGCCGGGAGACTAGCACAGATACGCAGTATTTT. This rearrangement joins TRBV6-4 to TRBJ2-3, with D maybe TRBD2 (6 bases). V lost 8 bases and J 0 bases, leaving 12 bases between the germline ends. The length of the CDR3 is 14 residues. CDR1 is MRHNA and CDR2 is SNTAGT in the germline V gene.

V and J are TRBV9 and TRBJ1-6, with D uncertain. With 0 bases removed from V and 7 bases from J, the gap between germline ends came to 11 bases. Germline assignment: CDR1 SGDLS and CDR2 YYNGEE. There are 15 residues in the CDR3. The CDR3 DNA follows: TGTGCCAGCAGCGTAGGAGGGTTCGACAATTCACCCCTCCACTTT. This translates into CASSVGGFDNSPLHF.

The chain links TRBV30 to TRBJ1-2; D is perhaps TRBD1 (5 bases). CDR1 and CDR2 from the germline V gene are GTSNPN and SVGIG (reference sequence). V lost 0 bases and J lost 4, with 6 bases in between. The CDR3 covers 12 residues. The chain's CDR3 is CAWSVDSYGYTF. The DNA for the CDR3 is TGTGCCTGGAGTGTCGACAGCTATGGCTACACCTTC.

This clone appeared a single time. The chain carries TRBV5-1 and TRBJ2-1; 7 bases map to TRBD2. Germline-derived CDR1 and CDR2 are SGHRS and YFSETQ. V was pared by 2 bases and J by 4 bases, with 9 bases of the junction left unmatched. The CDR3 runs 16 residues. The CDR3 here is CASSFSGPLPYNEQFF. CDR3 DNA: TGCGCCAGCAGCTTTAGCGGGCCACTACCTTACAATGAGCAGTTCTTC.

The rearrangement links TRBV2 to TRBJ2-7, with 10 bases fitting TRBD2. This CDR3 is 15 amino acids long. CDR1 and CDR2 (germline): SNHLY, FYNNEI. V shed 5 bases and J 2 bases; nucleotides not matched to a gene: 6. CDR3 in DNA: TGTGCCAGCAGTATCGGACTAGCGGCTACCTACGAGCAGTACTTC. Protein sequence: CASSIGLAATYEQYF.

This chain joins TRBV27 and TRBJ2-7; no clear D. Between the trimmed V and J ends, which lost 4 bases and 3 bases, there was a span of 16 bases. Germline V lookup: CDR1 MNHEY, CDR2 SMNVEV (reference sequence). The CDR3 has 15 residues. CDR3 nucleotides: TGTGCCAGCAGTTCACGGGCCTTTAGGGACTACGAGCAGTACTTC. Protein: CASSSRAFRDYEQYF.

This chain links TRBV9 with TRBJ2-1, with D maybe TRBD1 (6 bases). V lost 4 bases, J lost 8 bases, and 25 bases lay in between. This CDR3 comprises 17 residues. Germline V lookup: CDR1 SGDLS, CDR2 YYNGEE. The CDR3 protein is CASSYYGTSDSRDEQFF. In DNA, the CDR3 is TGTGCCAGCAGCTATTACGGGACAAGTGATTCTCGGGATGAGCAGTTCTTC.

V is TRBV9 and J is TRBJ1-5, with a possible D match to TRBD1 (5 bases). There are 15 residues in the CDR3. The V end was cut by 3 bases, the J end by 0 bases, with 10 bases between. Germline V gene sequence: CDR1 SGDLS, CDR2 YYNGEE. The CDR3 DNA reads as TGTGCCAGCAGCGCGGGGGATTTTAGCAATCAGCCCCAGCATTTT. This codes for CASSAGDFSNQPQHF.

The chain employs TRBV28 and TRBJ1-5; D unresolved. The CDR3 totals 15 residues. Germline values: CDR1 MDHEN, CDR2 SYDVKM. Between the trimmed V and J ends, which lost 2 bases and 1 base, there was a span of 9 bases. The CDR3 DNA follows: TGTGCCAGCAGTTTAGTGGGCGGAAGCAATCAGCCCCAGCATTTT. It yields the protein CASSLVGGSNQPQHF.

The J gene is TRBJ2-1, the V gene TRBV28; 7 bases are a match to TRBD2. CDR1 and CDR2 from the germline V gene are MDHEN and SYDVKM. Losses at the gene ends were 3 bases for V and 2 bases for J; bases not matched to a gene: 7. The CDR3 contains 16 residues. DNA of the CDR3: TGTGCCAGCAGTTTTTCGGCGGGAGCAGCCTACAATGAGCAGTTCTTC. This encodes CASSFSAGAAYNEQFF.

V gene TRBV11-2 combines with J gene TRBJ1-6; the D is unclear. Trimming removed 3 bases at V and 5 bases at J, with 8 bases between. The V gene's germline CDR1 is SGHAT and CDR2 FQNNGV. The CDR3 sequence is 14 residues long. CDR3 sequence: CASSFPGDNSPLHF. CDR3 coding DNA: TGTGCCAGCAGCTTTCCGGGAGATAATTCACCCCTCCACTTT. Full variable domain (outside the CDR3, taken from reference TRBV11-2 and TRBJ1-6): EAGVAQSPRYKIIEKRQSVAFWCNPISGHATLYWYQQILGQGPKLLIQFQNNGVVDDSQLPKDRFSAERLKGVDSTLKIQPAKLEDSAVYLCASSFPGDNSPLHFGNGTRLTVT.